The clone carrying this T cell receptor (beta chain) was seen repeatedly, ten times or more. Its antigen is undetermined. This specimen belongs to a study of neurological immune-mediated disorders. Regarding the study as a whole: Sharing of CDR3 amino acid sequences among expanded clones across subjects was absent, suggesting private repertoires in all groups. Any association between clinical or MRI features and the multiple sclerosis repertoire cluster was absent. The study phylogenetically grouped the repertoires of 18 of 34 multiple sclerosis patients into one related-CDR3 cluster, a possible signature.

MiXCR was run by TCRdb on the 5' RACE reads, yielding one entry per CDR3 protein. The table has fewer than 75,000 distinct CDR3 sequences, 3.4% seen once; the top ten hold about 3.5%. The CDR3 runs to 16 residues. Trimming stripped 2 bases from V and 3 bases from J, with 13 bases between. The receptor comes from a man aged 35 to 55 with multiple sclerosis. The sequencing input was PBMCs. The rearrangement links TRBV12-3 or TRBV12-4 to TRBJ2-2, with no clear D. CDR3 DNA: TGTGCCAGCAGTTTAATCAGGCCTAGAGACACCGGGGAGCTGTTTTTT. Translation gives CASSLIRPRDTGELFF.